This T cell receptor (beta chain) came from a study of cytomegalovirus exposure and HLA in healthy donors. Findings and caveats of the study: The majority of TCR sequences were rare, yet some public TCRs appeared in many donors.

Note on this clone: Its specificity is unknown.

The CDR3 extends over 16 amino acids. The germline V gene encodes CDR1 SNHLY and CDR2 FYNNEI. V lost 3 bases and J 5 bases, leaving 17 bases between the germline ends. The method was immunoSEQ multiplex PCR; TCRdb's version includes in-frame clones alone and lacks a portion of them. Among 180,000 or so clones listed, approximately 90% were seen once. This clonotype was obtained from a woman under 40 in good health and CMV-seronegative. J is TRBJ1-5 and V is TRBV2; TRBD1 might be the D (5 bases). The source material was PBMCs. The CDR3 region has the DNA TGTGCCAGCAGTGACCCTTTTCAGGGAGGGGATCAGCCCCAGCATTTT. Amino acids: CASSDPFQGGDQPQHF.